This entry is about one TCR beta chain. The sample comes from a study of blood T cell repertoires in COVID-19. Study as a whole: Acute and convalescent COVID-19 specimens originated in the United States, Italy and Spain. Sources were T cells, B-cell-depleted T cells, or PBMCs; the material itself was cDNA or gDNA.

In the source study's methods: Amplification with reference gene primers provided the estimates of nucleated cell counts. Data came from immunoSEQ multiplex PCR; TCRdb stores just in-frame clones and leaves some out. Clone size and V and J calls were adopted from that table, with D and trimming inferred from the DNA. The repertoire holds fewer than 85,000 clones, roughly four fifths seen once, with about a fifth in the top ten. The sample was peripheral blood. The clonotype was recovered from a human donor in a cohort sampled during active COVID-19.

CDR3 in amino acids: CASNLGINTGELFF. The CDR3, as DNA: TGTGCCAGCAACCTCGGGATAAACACCGGGGAGCTGTTTTTT. The V and J genes are TRBV27 and TRBJ2-2; D perhaps matches TRBD2 (5 bases). The CDR3 spans 14 residues. V was clipped by 7 bases and J by 2 bases, with 11 bases between them. Looked up from germline, CDR1 is MNHEY and CDR2 is SMNVEV (reference sequence).